The clone carrying this T cell receptor beta chain was seen repeatedly, ten times or more. Its antigen remains unknown. These data come from a study of T cells after yellow fever vaccination. TCRdb itself ran the 5' RACE reads through MiXCR, one entry per CDR3 protein. The sample comprises around 100,000 distinct CDR3 sequences, roughly 8.4% of which are singletons, and over 25% rests with the top ten. The CDR3 consists of 16 residues. J gave up 6 bases and V 4 bases, and 9 bases lay outside the gene matches. CDR1 and CDR2 (germline): SGDLS, YYNGEE. Overall study results and limits: Secondary responses were weaker yet peaked faster, day 5 versus 15.

The sample consisted of CD8+ T cells sorted from PBMCs, taken 45 days after the yellow fever booster vaccination. The V and J genes are TRBV9 and TRBJ2-7, with 14 positions matching TRBD2. The source is a man younger than 45 who received the YFV17D yellow fever vaccine. The CDR3 loop is CASSLGTSGSGGEQYF. DNA of the CDR3: TGTGCCAGCAGCCTCGGGACTAGCGGGAGTGGTGGCGAGCAGTACTTC.